A single sample is the source of the 28 T cell receptor beta chains below, sequenced in a study of Ad26.COV2.S vaccination and SARS-CoV-2 variants. Some clones are missing from TCRdb's copy, which holds only in-frame ones; the method was immunoSEQ multiplex PCR. The sample holds some 640,000 clones, more than 70% seen once. The treatment was: around 19 received Ad26.COV2.S at low or high dose, single or two shots; a few received placebo; per-sample allocation not given. Material that was analyzed had been drawn on day 63 after the first vaccine or placebo injection. The sequences come from peripheral blood, collected in a trial of Ad26.COV2.S vaccine versus placebo. The receptor set was obtained from a person between 18 and 65 years old who received the Ad26.COV2.S COVID-19 vaccine or a placebo.

V gene TRBV19 combines with J gene TRBJ2-2, with 9 bases aligning to TRBD2. The junction had 17 bases not matched to a gene; V was cut back by 4 bases and J by 5 bases. The CDR3 has 19 amino acids. Germline CDR1 and CDR2: LNHDA and SQIVND (reference sequence). CDR3 sequence (DNA): TGTGCCAGTAGTAATTCGGTCGTCCGCGGGAGGGCGATTACCGGGGAGCTGTTTTTT. Translation: CASSNSVVRGRAITGELFF. Full variable domain (outside the CDR3, taken from reference TRBV19 and TRBJ2-2): DGGITQSPKYLFRKEGQNVTLSCEQNLNHDAMYWYRQDPGQGLRLIYYSQIVNDFQKGDIAEGYSVSREKKESFPLTVTSAQKNPTAFYLCASSNSVVRGRAITGELFFGEGSRLTVL.

The rearrangement joins TRBV7-3 to TRBJ2-1; a possible D gene is TRBD2 (5 bases). V was pared by 2 bases and J by 0 bases, with 8 bases between. The length of the CDR3 is 15 residues. Germline-derived CDR1 and CDR2 are SGHTA and FQGTGA. The CDR3: CASSLDSASYNEQFF. In DNA, the CDR3 is TGTGCCAGCAGCTTAGATAGCGCCTCCTACAATGAGCAGTTCTTC. Together with reference TRBV7-3 and TRBJ2-1, the CDR3 gives the full variable domain: GAGVSQTPSNKVTEKGKYVELRCDPISGHTALYWYRQSLGQGPEFLIYFQGTGAADDSGLPNDRFFAVRPEGSVSTLKIQRTERGDSAVYLCASSLDSASYNEQFFGPGTRLTVL.

This chain uses TRBV10-3 with TRBJ2-1; a possible D gene is TRBD2 (6 bases). There are 14 residues in the CDR3. Germline loops: CDR1 ENHRY, CDR2 SYGVKD. Trimming stripped 1 base from V and 5 bases from J, with 9 bases between. The CDR3 loop is CAISEFQRDNEQFF. The DNA of the CDR3 is TGTGCCATCAGTGAGTTCCAGCGGGACAATGAGCAGTTCTTC.

This rearrangement joins TRBV3-1 (or the pseudogene TRBV3-2) to TRBJ2-5; possible D gene TRBD2, 6 bases. From germline, CDR1 is LGHDT and CDR2 YNNKEL (reference sequence). V lost 0 bases, J lost 7 bases, and 12 bases lay in between. The CDR3 is made up of 14 amino acids. CDR3 loop: CASSQEVAAGTQYF. The CDR3 coding sequence is TGTGCCAGCAGCCAAGAAGTAGCGGCGGGGACCCAGTACTTC.

On this clone: Being one base from a much bigger clone, this may be a read error. The CDR3 DNA reads as TGTGCCAGCAGCTTCACAGATACGCAGTATTTT. Its translation: CASSFTDTQYF. The chain uses TRBV13 and TRBJ2-3; D unclear. The CDR3 consists of 11 residues. V gave up 3 bases and J gave up 2 bases, with 0 bases separating them. Germline CDR1 is PRHDT and CDR2 is FYEKMQ (reference sequence).

This chain uses TRBV5-1 with TRBJ2-2; D ambiguous. Germline CDR1 and CDR2: SGHRS and YFSETQ. Trimming left V 0 bases short and J 6 bases short, with 12 bases between. The CDR3 is 15 amino acids. This chain's CDR3 is CASSLAVGSPGELFF. As DNA, the CDR3 is TGCGCCAGCAGCTTGGCCGTAGGGTCCCCCGGGGAGCTGTTTTTT.

This rearrangement joins TRBV14 to TRBJ2-3, with D hard to call. Trimming took 4 bases from V and 6 from J, leaving 8 bases between them. CDR3 length: 12 residues. Germline loops: CDR1 SGHDN, CDR2 FVKESK. The CDR3 DNA sequence: TGTGCCAGCAGCCGGTATTTGGATACGCAGTATTTT. As protein: CASSRYLDTQYF.

Concerning this clone itself: The same CDR3 is also encoded by other DNA sequences in this sample. The V gene is TRBV3-1 (or the pseudogene TRBV3-2), the J gene TRBJ2-2; D unclear. CDR1 is LGHDT, CDR2 YNNKEL, per germline (reference sequence). The CDR3 extends over 11 amino acids. V was cut by 4 bases and J by 6 bases, with 3 bases left in between. CDR3 DNA: TGTGCCAGCAGCCGGTCCGGGGAGCTGTTTTTT. Translated, it gives CASSRSGELFF.

The chain couples TRBV5-8 to TRBJ2-3; D is possibly TRBD2 (5 bases). V lost 4 bases, J lost 3 bases, and 6 bases lay in between. There are 12 residues in the CDR3. Germline assignment: CDR1 SGHTS and CDR2 YDEGEE. The CDR3 is CASSTRTDTQYF. The DNA of the CDR3 is TGTGCCAGCAGCACTAGGACAGATACGCAGTATTTT.

The J gene is TRBJ2-2, the V gene TRBV7-9; 11 nucleotides match TRBD1. The CDR3 is made up of 15 amino acids. V was pared by 7 bases and J by 7 bases, with 8 bases of the junction left unmatched. Germline V lookup: CDR1 SEHNR, CDR2 FQNEAQ (reference sequence). CDR3 DNA sequence: TGTGCCAGCATCTCGCGGACAGGGGGCTTCGGGGAGCTGTTTTTT. Translation gives CASISRTGGFGELFF.

V usage is TRBV10-3 and J usage is TRBJ2-7; 11 bases agree with TRBD2. V shed 4 bases, J shed 5 bases, and the junction held 1 base outside the gene matches. The germline gives CDR1 ENHRY, CDR2 SYGVKD. This CDR3 is built from 13 residues. The CDR3 protein is CAISGLAGNEQYF. Written as DNA, the CDR3 is TGTGCCATCAGTGGACTAGCGGGGAACGAGCAGTACTTC.

This clone was recorded a few times. CDR3 sequence: CASRLGQIYGYTF. The CDR3 DNA reads TGTGCCAGTCGCCTCGGACAGATCTATGGCTACACCTTC. The chain joins TRBV19 to TRBJ1-2; D is perhaps TRBD1 (6 bases). Germline CDR1 and CDR2: LNHDA and SQIVND (reference sequence). V lost 8 bases and J 4 bases, leaving 14 bases between the germline ends. CDR3 size: 13 residues.

The chain combines TRBV5-1 with TRBJ1-2; 9 bases align to TRBD1. This CDR3 spans 15 amino acids. Germline CDR1 reads SGHRS; CDR2 reads YFSETQ. V shed 4 bases, J shed 5 bases, and the junction held 9 bases outside the gene matches. In nucleotides, the CDR3 is TGCGCCAGCAGCCCGTGGACAGGGGAGGGGTATGGCTACACCTTC. Amino acid sequence: CASSPWTGEGYGYTF.

This rearrangement joins TRBV18 to TRBJ2-2; possibly TRBD2 for D (5 bases). The CDR3 sequence is 17 residues long. V lost 3 bases, J lost 0 bases, and 14 bases lay in between. Germline V gene sequence: CDR1 KGHSH, CDR2 LQKENI. The CDR3 coding sequence is TGTGCCAGCTCACCTTCTCCCCCCGGGGCGAACACCGGGGAGCTGTTTTTT. Protein: CASSPSPPGANTGELFF.

This chain links TRBV2 with TRBJ2-2; D is unclear. The CDR3 totals 12 residues. Trimming took off 4 bases at V and 5 bases at J, with 5 bases between the two ends. The germline CDR1 and CDR2 sequences are SNHLY and FYNNEI. The CDR3 nucleotides read TGTGCCAGCAGTGGATGGACCGGGGAGCTGTTTTTT. Translation gives CASSGWTGELFF. The full variable domain, with the rest looked up from reference TRBV2 and TRBJ2-2, is EPEVTQTPSHQVTQMGQEVILRCVPISNHLYFYWYRQILGQKVEFLVSFYNNEISEKSEIFDDQFSVERPDGSNFTLKIRSTKLEDSAMYFCASSGWTGELFFGEGSRLTVL.

J is TRBJ2-1 and V is TRBV11-2; D remains unclear. Trimming removed 3 bases at V and 2 bases at J, with 17 bases between. Germline CDR1 SGHAT, CDR2 FQNNGV. The CDR3 loop spans 17 amino acids. This chain's CDR3 is CASSFPESPKPYNEQFF. As DNA, the CDR3 is TGTGCCAGCAGCTTTCCGGAGTCACCGAAACCCTACAATGAGCAGTTCTTC.

This sequence joins TRBV15 and TRBJ1-4; tentatively, D is TRBD1 (5 bases). Trimming pared 7 bases from V and 8 bases from J, leaving 14 bases between. This CDR3 has 13 amino acids. The germline gives CDR1 LNHNV, CDR2 YYDKDF (reference sequence). Here the CDR3 reads CATTAGRGEKLFF. As DNA, the CDR3 is TGTGCCACCACTGCGGGACGGGGCGAAAAACTGTTTTTT.

Comments on this clone: Other DNA variants within this sample encode the same CDR3. The chain uses TRBV18 and TRBJ2-7; D may be TRBD2 (6 bases). V shed 3 bases and J shed 1 base, with 7 bases lying between them. Germline CDR1 and CDR2: KGHSH and LQKENI. The CDR3 runs to 13 residues. CDR3 DNA sequence: TGTGCCAGCTCACCTGGGACTTCCTACGAGCAGTACTTC. Its protein product is CASSPGTSYEQYF.

The sample holds a few counts of this clone. J is TRBJ1-1 and V is TRBV5-1; TRBD1 matches 7 bases. Per germline, CDR1 SGHRS and CDR2 YFSETQ. Trimming took 4 bases from V and 6 from J; bases not matched to a gene: 6. CDR3 length: 13 residues. The CDR3 DNA follows: TGCGCCAGCAGCGACAGGACAGGTTCTGAAGCTTTCTTT. It specifies CASSDRTGSEAFF.

This clone appeared a single time. The genes are TRBV5-1 and TRBJ1-1; TRBD1 matches 8 bases. This CDR3 region has 14 residues. Germline loops: CDR1 SGHRS, CDR2 YFSETQ. Germline trimming cut 2 bases from V and 6 bases from J; bases unmatched to any gene: 6. CDR3 amino acids: CASSLGQGVAEAFF. DNA of the CDR3: TGCGCCAGCAGCTTAGGACAGGGTGTTGCTGAAGCTTTCTTT.

Only one count was recorded for this clone. The chain has TRBV5-4 and TRBJ2-7, with 7 nucleotides matching TRBD2. CDR3 length equals 13 residues. J gave up 0 bases and V 4 bases, and 1 base lay outside the gene matches. CDR1 is SGHNT and CDR2 is YYREEE in the germline V gene (reference sequence). CDR3 residues: CASSGGGSYEQYF. The CDR3 bases are TGTGCCAGCAGCGGGGGGGGCTCCTACGAGCAGTACTTC.

In this sample, this clone turned up once. V is TRBV7-9 and J is TRBJ2-7, with D maybe TRBD1 (6 bases). Germline V gene sequence: CDR1 SEHNR, CDR2 FQNEAQ (reference sequence). Trimming pared 5 bases from V and 6 bases from J, leaving 11 bases between. CDR3 length: 12 residues. CDR3 loop: CASSPVGGEQYF. DNA for the CDR3: TGTGCCAGCAGCCCAGTAGGGGGCGAGCAGTACTTC.

The chain joins TRBV9 to TRBJ2-7; 7 bases agree with TRBD2. This CDR3 region has 15 residues. CDR1 is SGDLS and CDR2 is YYNGEE in the germline V gene. J lost 6 bases, V lost 0 bases, and 9 bases had no gene match. The chain's CDR3 is CASSVGEGRFGEQYF. CDR3 nucleotide sequence: TGTGCCAGCAGCGTAGGGGAGGGCAGGTTCGGCGAGCAGTACTTC.

The chain links TRBV2 to TRBJ1-1, with a weak D call TRBD1 (5 bases). CDR1 SNHLY and CDR2 FYNNEI come from the germline V gene. Trimming shortened V by 3 bases and J by 5 bases, and 10 bases separated the two germline ends. There are 13 residues in the CDR3. The DNA for the CDR3 is TGTGCCAGCAGTGACCGCGGGGGTACTGAAGCTTTCTTT. It specifies CASSDRGGTEAFF.

The chain is built from TRBV7-8 and TRBJ1-1; TRBD1 matches 9 bases. The V segment lost 1 base and the J segment 3 bases; nucleotides outside the gene matches: 3. In germline, CDR1 is SGHVS, CDR2 FQNEAQ. This CDR3 has 15 residues. CDR3 in amino acids: CASSLGDREDTEAFF. The CDR3 DNA is TGTGCCAGCAGCTTAGGGGACAGGGAGGACACTGAAGCTTTCTTT.

In its sample, this clone was seen once. This chain uses TRBV5-6 with TRBJ1-2, with D possibly TRBD1 on 6 matching bases. CDR1 and CDR2 from the germline V gene are SGHDT and YYEEEE. V lost 7 bases, J lost 6 bases, and 16 bases lay in between. This CDR3 region has 13 residues. CDR3 region: CASGGEGTDGYTF. CDR3 bases: TGTGCCAGCGGGGGCGAAGGGACGGATGGCTACACCTTC.

Regarding this clone: Other DNA sequences in this sample translate to the same CDR3. This chain uses TRBV9 with TRBJ1-1; TRBD1 is a possible D gene (5 bases). Trimming shortened V by 0 bases and J by 1 base, and 10 bases separated the two germline ends. CDR1 and CDR2 (germline): SGDLS, YYNGEE. This CDR3 comprises 15 residues. The CDR3 DNA follows: TGTGCCAGCAGCGTAGGGGGCAGGGCGAACACTGAAGCTTTCTTT. Protein: CASSVGGRANTEAFF.

The J gene is TRBJ1-4, the V gene TRBV18; 8 bases map to TRBD1. This CDR3 has 15 residues. The V gene end was trimmed by 5 bases and the J gene end by 5 bases; junction bases not matched to a gene: 7. Germline V gene data show CDR1 as KGHSH and CDR2 as LQKENI. CDR3: CASSSDRGRNEKLFF. The CDR3 DNA reads TGTGCCAGCTCATCAGACAGGGGTCGGAATGAAAAACTGTTTTTT. Using reference TRBV18 and TRBJ1-4 for the parts outside the CDR3, the full variable domain is NAGVMQNPRHLVRRRGQEARLRCSPMKGHSHVYWYRQLPEEGLKFMVYLQKENIIDESGMPKERFSAEFPKEGPSILRIQQVVRGDSAAYFCASSSDRGRNEKLFFGSGTQLSVL.